The 29 T cell receptor beta chains reported below all come from one sample, sequenced in a study of early T cells in non-severe SARS-CoV-2 infection (dated by TCRdb to 2020 to 2022). The library was prepared using 5' RACE. The instrument was a NextSeq 500. Using fastp at Q25 and MiXCR, TCRdb reprocessed the public reads and kept productive beta chains. Each CDR3 protein gets just one entry, which takes the most common genes and DNA from the rows behind it. For this sample the table gives 65,000 to 75,000 distinct CDR3 sequences, of which roughly an eighth were detected only once. About 5% of the sample is held by the ten biggest clonotypes. Sequencing used whole blood. The receptor source for this set is an adult who was a healthcare worker with PCR-confirmed SARS-CoV-2 infection or an uninfected control (not recorded which).

This clonotype was detected ten times or more. This chain connects TRBV6-5 to TRBJ2-5, with 7 bases lining up with TRBD1. The CDR3 contains 16 residues. Germline-derived CDR1 and CDR2 are MNHEY and SVGAGI. The trim removed 5 bases at V and 5 bases at J, leaving 14 bases unmatched. DNA for the CDR3: TGTGCCAGCAGTAGCAGCAGGAGGACACAGGGGGAGACCCAGTACTTC. Protein: CASSSSRRTQGETQYF.

This clonotype was counted many times. V usage is TRBV20-1 and J usage is TRBJ2-1; D is unresolved. The CDR3 extends over 16 amino acids. Trimming shortened V by 1 base and J by 0 bases, and 13 bases separated the two germline ends. The germline gives CDR1 DFQATT, CDR2 SNEGSKA (reference sequence). The CDR3 nucleotides read TGCAGTGCTAGAGTGAGTGAGACTTTCTCCTACAATGAGCAGTTCTTC. Amino acid sequence: CSARVSETFSYNEQFF.

The rearrangement uses TRBV4-1 and TRBJ2-4; possibly TRBD1 for D (5 bases). V shed 0 bases and J shed 8 bases, with 17 bases lying between them. The germline CDR1 and CDR2 sequences are MGHRA and YSYEKL. This CDR3 contains 16 residues. The CDR3 region is CASSQEKGMPIDIQYF. The DNA of the CDR3 is TGCGCCAGCAGCCAAGAGAAGGGGATGCCCATCGACATTCAGTACTTC.

This clonotype was recorded a few times. V gene TRBV5-4 combines with J gene TRBJ1-1, with 7 bases identical to TRBD1. V trimming: 5 bases; J trimming: 4 bases; junction bases outside the gene matches: 5. Per the germline V gene, CDR1 is SGHNT and CDR2 is YYREEE (reference sequence). There are 13 residues in the CDR3. The CDR3: CASRVQGRTEAFF. The CDR3 DNA follows: TGTGCCAGCAGAGTACAGGGGCGCACTGAAGCTTTCTTT.

About this clonotype itself: An end of the junction differs from the germline gene, which may be a read error. The V and J genes are TRBV7-2 and TRBJ2-2, with D possibly being TRBD2 (5 bases). The CDR3 sequence is 14 residues long. CDR1 SGHTA and CDR2 FQGNSA come from the germline V gene. Here the CDR3 DNA reads TGTGCCAACAGCTTAGGGCCGGGGATCGGGGAGCTGTTTTTT. Translation: CANSLGPGIGELFF.

The gene calls are TRBV10-2 and TRBJ1-2, with D unresolved. The CDR3 spans 13 residues. Trimming left V 6 bases short and J 2 bases short, with 10 bases between. The germline V gene encodes CDR1 WSHSY and CDR2 SAAADI. CDR3 nucleotide sequence: TGCGCCAGCAGCCCAAGGGAAAACTATGGCTACACCTTC. Its translation: CASSPRENYGYTF.

J is TRBJ2-7 and V is TRBV3-1; 10 nucleotides agree with TRBD2. The CDR3 covers 16 residues. Germline trimming cut 5 bases from V and 0 bases from J; bases unmatched to any gene: 7. CDR1 LGHDT and CDR2 YNNKEL come from the germline V gene (reference sequence). CDR3 sequence (DNA): TGTGCCAGCAGCTCCATTAGCGGGGGGAGCTCCTACGAGCAGTACTTC. This codes for CASSSISGGSSYEQYF.

CDR3 DNA sequence: TGCGCCAGCAGACAGGGGGCCTGGGATGGCTACACCTTC. It yields the protein CASRQGAWDGYTF. The chain joins TRBV10-2 to TRBJ1-2; 9 bases fit TRBD1. CDR1 is WSHSY and CDR2 is SAAADI in the germline V gene. This CDR3 comprises 13 residues. V shed 6 bases, J shed 6 bases, and the junction held 5 bases outside the gene matches.

This clonotype occurred many times. This chain's CDR3 is CASSYSSRSPLHF. The CDR3 DNA follows: TGTGCCAGCAGTTACTCGAGCCGGTCACCCCTCCACTTT. V is TRBV6-5 and J is TRBJ1-6; no firm D call. This CDR3 has 13 residues. The V end was cut by 0 bases, the J end by 10 bases, with 7 bases between. The V gene's germline CDR1 is MNHEY and CDR2 SVGAGI.

This clonotype is labeled as medium-sized (0.01 to 0.1%). A junction boundary mismatches the germline segment, possibly from a read error. V gene TRBV7-7 combines with J gene TRBJ2-2; no clear D. The germline gives CDR1 SSHAT, CDR2 FNYEAQ (reference sequence). CDR3 size: 14 residues. The CDR3: CASSPRINTGELFF. DNA of the CDR3: TGTGCTAGCAGCCCGCGTATTAACACCGGGGAGCTGTTTTTT.

This clonotype was observed many times. The V call is TRBV5-1, the J call TRBJ1-2, with a weak D call TRBD1 (5 bases). The CDR3 covers 14 residues. Per germline, CDR1 SGHRS and CDR2 YFSETQ. V was pared by 0 bases and J by 6 bases, with 12 bases between. In nucleotides, the CDR3 is TGCGCCAGCAGCTTGGACGATCCCAGGGATGGCTACACCTTC. Protein: CASSLDDPRDGYTF.

The V call is TRBV3-1, the J call TRBJ1-1; 7 positions agree with TRBD1. The CDR3 runs to 14 residues. Germline V lookup: CDR1 LGHDT, CDR2 YNNKEL (reference sequence). J lost 3 bases, V lost 2 bases, and 3 bases had no gene match. This CDR3 is CASSQRQGYTEAFF. The DNA of the CDR3 is TGTGCCAGCAGCCAAAGACAGGGATACACTGAAGCTTTCTTT.

This clonotype was seen a few times. CDR3 residues: CASSQGLAGNYEQYF. CDR3 DNA sequence: TGTGCCAGCAGTCAAGGACTAGCGGGGAACTACGAGCAGTACTTC. The chain recombines TRBV6-5 with TRBJ2-7; 12 bases fit TRBD2. V trimming: 5 bases; J trimming: 3 bases; junction bases outside the gene matches: 5. The germline V gene encodes CDR1 MNHEY and CDR2 SVGAGI. The CDR3 totals 15 residues.

This chain connects TRBV3-1 to TRBJ2-1; D ambiguous. Trimming stripped 3 bases from V and 7 bases from J, with 13 bases between. Germline V lookup: CDR1 LGHDT, CDR2 YNNKEL (reference sequence). This CDR3 is built from 14 residues. This CDR3 is CASSHLTAMNEQFF. The CDR3 bases are TGTGCCAGCAGCCACCTTACGGCCATGAATGAGCAGTTCTTC.

This clonotype was recorded a few times. V is TRBV11-2 and J is TRBJ2-7; D unresolved. Per the germline V gene, CDR1 is SGHAT and CDR2 is FQNNGV. The CDR3 runs to 13 residues. Trimming pared 3 bases from V and 2 bases from J, leaving 8 bases between. The CDR3 coding sequence is TGTGCCAGCAGCTTGTCCATTACCTACGAGCAGTACTTC. Translated, it gives CASSLSITYEQYF.

This clonotype was seen a few times. This chain connects TRBV4-1 to TRBJ1-1; 9 positions match TRBD1. The CDR3 length is 19 residues. Germline V gives CDR1 MGHRA, CDR2 YSYEKL. With V trimmed by 1 base and J by 5 bases, 17 bases remained unmatched. The CDR3 DNA reads as TGCGCCAGCAGCCAAGGAGTACAGGGGGCGCGGGCCCAACGAACTGAAGCTTTCTTT. Amino acids: CASSQGVQGARAQRTEAFF.

This clonotype was picked up many times. V usage is TRBV20-1 and J usage is TRBJ2-7; no reliable D call. The V and J ends lost 3 bases and 6 bases respectively, with 12 bases between them. Germline lookup yields CDR1 DFQATT and CDR2 SNEGSKA (reference sequence). CDR3 length: 12 amino acids. CDR3 nucleotide sequence: TGCAGTGCTAGTAGAGCTGGTAGCGAGCAGTACTTC. Translation: CSASRAGSEQYF.

In its sample, this clonotype was seen a few times. The gene calls are TRBV7-9 and TRBJ2-4; D ambiguous. This CDR3 is built from 12 residues. V lost 5 bases to trimming and J lost 7 bases, with 9 bases between them. Germline lookup yields CDR1 SEHNR and CDR2 FQNEAQ (reference sequence). The DNA for the CDR3 is TGTGCCAGCAGCGACGCGCGGAACATTCAGTACTTC. Translated: CASSDARNIQYF.

This clonotype has at least ten counts. The chain has TRBV25-1 and TRBJ2-3; TRBD1 matches 7 bases. The V and J ends lost 2 bases and 4 bases, in that order; junction bases with no gene match: 9. The CDR3 is 16 residues long. Germline CDR1 and CDR2: MGHDK and SYGVNS. The CDR3 DNA is TGTGCCAGCAGTGAAGAAGGGGGCATTCTATCAGATACGCAGTATTTT. Residues: CASSEEGGILSDTQYF. Based on the CDR3 plus reference TRBV25-1 and TRBJ2-3, the full variable domain is EADIYQTPRYLVIGTGKKITLECSQTMGHDKMYWYQQDPGMELHLIHYSYGVNSTEKGDLSSESTVSRIRTEHFPLTLESARPSHTSQYLCASSEEGGILSDTQYFGPGTRLTVL.

This clonotype was seen many times. This chain joins TRBV19 and TRBJ1-4; 8 bases are a match to TRBD1. The CDR3 length is 13 residues. The V and J ends lost 11 bases and 1 base, in that order; junction bases with no gene match: 3. CDR1 and CDR2 (germline): LNHDA, SQIVND (reference sequence). The CDR3, as DNA: TGTGCCGGGGGACAGGAAACTAATGAAAAACTGTTTTTT. Translated, it gives CAGGQETNEKLFF.

The V gene is TRBV2, the J gene TRBJ1-5; TRBD1 matches 8 bases. V lost 4 bases, J lost 3 bases, and 2 bases stayed unmatched. The CDR3 totals 14 residues. Germline V gives CDR1 SNHLY, CDR2 FYNNEI. The CDR3 loop is CASSATGANQPQHF. DNA for the CDR3: TGTGCCAGCAGTGCGACAGGGGCCAATCAGCCCCAGCATTTT.

There are a few counts of this clonotype. J is TRBJ1-2 and V is TRBV6-1; D not resolved. Trimming removed 8 bases at V and 4 bases at J, with 8 bases between. Germline assignment: CDR1 MNHNS and CDR2 SASEGT. CDR3 length: 11 amino acids. CDR3 sequence (DNA): TGTGCCAGCGAGGGTGTCTATGGCTACACCTTC. Translating gives CASEGVYGYTF.

This clonotype was recorded at least ten times. This chain links TRBV4-3 with TRBJ2-7, with 15 bases lining up with TRBD2. The CDR3 totals 18 residues. The germline gives CDR1 LGHNA, CDR2 YSLEER. V lost 2 bases to trimming and J lost 2 bases; unmatched junction nucleotides: 7. The CDR3 sequence: CASSQRTSGRVTTYEQYF. The DNA of the CDR3 is TGCGCCAGCAGCCAACGGACTAGCGGGAGGGTCACGACCTACGAGCAGTACTTC.

The chain links TRBV5-1 to TRBJ1-2; a possible D gene is TRBD1 (5 bases). Germline CDR1 and CDR2: SGHRS and YFSETQ. The V end lost 4 bases, the J end lost 5 bases, and 12 bases lay between the germline ends. There are 13 residues in the CDR3. The CDR3 sequence is CASSLGRYYGYTF. The CDR3 region has the DNA TGCGCCAGCAGCCTGGGACGATATTATGGCTACACCTTC.

V and J are TRBV29-1 and TRBJ2-3; D is unresolved. CDR3 size: 10 residues. Germline V gives CDR1 SQVTM, CDR2 ANQGSEA. V lost 7 bases and J 2 bases, leaving 4 bases between the germline ends. Written as DNA, the CDR3 is TGCAGCGCTCCCACAGATACGCAGTATTTT. Protein product: CSAPTDTQYF.

The gene calls are TRBV4-1 and TRBJ2-2; 8 bases line up with TRBD2. The CDR3 has 16 residues. V lost 0 bases, J lost 0 bases, and 0 bases stayed unmatched. Germline loops: CDR1 MGHRA, CDR2 YSYEKL. The CDR3 bases are TGCGCCAGCAGCCAAGAAGCGGGGGCGAACACCGGGGAGCTGTTTTTT. Its translation is CASSQEAGANTGELFF.

This rearrangement joins TRBV19 to TRBJ2-7; a weak D match, TRBD2 (5 bases). Germline CDR1 LNHDA, CDR2 SQIVND (reference sequence). There are 13 residues in the CDR3. V gave up 5 bases and J gave up 1 base, with 9 bases separating them. The CDR3 region has the DNA TGTGCCAGTAGTGTACAGCGGTCCTACGAGCAGTACTTC. Its protein product is CASSVQRSYEQYF.

The genes are TRBV7-9 and TRBJ2-2; D is unresolved. Between the trimmed V and J ends, which lost 6 bases and 7 bases, there was a span of 12 bases. The CDR3 sequence is 13 residues long. The V gene's germline CDR1 is SEHNR and CDR2 FQNEAQ (reference sequence). CDR3 residues: CASRYTADGELFF. CDR3 DNA sequence: TGTGCCAGCAGGTATACCGCGGACGGGGAGCTGTTTTTT.

This clonotype was detected only a few times. The V and J genes are TRBV6-2 or TRBV6-3 and TRBJ2-3; D possibly corresponds to TRBD2 (6 bases). CDR3 length: 15 amino acids. Germline lookup yields CDR1 MNHEY and CDR2 SVGEGT. The V end was cut by 7 bases, the J end by 8 bases, with 22 bases between. CDR3 bases: TGTGCCAGCACCTCAAGGGCTAGCGACGTCGGTACGCAGTATTTT. Its translation is CASTSRASDVGTQYF.